What follows are 5 T cell receptor beta chains derived from one specimen sequenced in a study of blood T cell repertoires in COVID-19. TCRdb's table, derived via immunoSEQ multiplex PCR, lists solely in-frame clones and lacks some. The sample comprises fewer than 130,000 clones, 85% to 90% of which are singletons, and approximately 3.4% rests with the top ten. Sequenced sample: peripheral blood. The receptors were sampled from a woman between 50 and 59 years old with acute or convalescent COVID-19.

The chain couples TRBV5-4 to TRBJ1-1; 8 bases fit TRBD1. The V gene end was trimmed by 5 bases and the J gene end by 5 bases; junction bases not matched to a gene: 5. Germline CDR1 SGHNT, CDR2 YYREEE (reference sequence). This CDR3 comprises 13 residues. CDR3 DNA: TGTGCCAGCAGAGTGCAGGGGGCGACTGAAGCTTTCTTT. It yields the protein CASRVQGATEAFF.

This chain joins TRBV5-1 and TRBJ2-2; TRBD2 might be the D (6 bases). With 6 bases removed from V and 8 bases from J, the gap between germline ends came to 17 bases. The germline V gene encodes CDR1 SGHRS and CDR2 YFSETQ. This CDR3 region has 14 residues. CDR3 bases: TGCGCCAGCATGGTTGCCGGAGGGGTGGGGGAGCTGTTTTTT. Translated: CASMVAGGVGELFF.

The V call is TRBV10-2, the J call TRBJ1-5; no reliable D call. The V and J ends lost 3 bases and 1 base respectively, with 10 bases between them. The CDR3 consists of 15 residues. Germline V lookup: CDR1 WSHSY, CDR2 SAAADI. The CDR3 DNA reads as TGCGCCAGCAGTGATAGATTTTTAAGCAATCAGCCCCAGCATTTT. As protein: CASSDRFLSNQPQHF.

The chain employs TRBV24-1 and TRBJ2-7, with D possibly matching TRBD2 (6 bases). The length of the CDR3 is 14 residues. Germline CDR1 reads KGHDR; CDR2 reads SFDVKD. The V end was cut by 3 bases, the J end by 6 bases, with 14 bases between. CDR3 sequence: CATSDAGTPSEQYF. CDR3 nucleotides: TGTGCCACCAGTGATGCTGGGACTCCCTCCGAGCAGTACTTC.

The gene calls are TRBV24-1 and TRBJ2-5; TRBD2 matches at 9 bases. This CDR3 contains 16 residues. CDR1 is KGHDR, CDR2 SFDVKD, per germline. V was clipped by 2 bases and J by 0 bases; unmatched bases: 3. CDR3 region: CATSDSTSGYQETQYF. The CDR3 DNA follows: TGTGCCACCAGTGATTCGACTAGCGGTTACCAAGAGACCCAGTACTTC.